These 7 T cell receptor beta chains were all obtained from the same sample, sequenced in a study of blood T cell repertoires in COVID-19. The data were produced by immunoSEQ multiplex PCR, yet TCRdb's version contains in-frame clones alone and is incomplete. The profile shows about 220,000 clones, 82% of them singletons. Material: peripheral blood. The receptors originated from a woman in her 70s with COVID-19, enrolled during active disease.

This chain links TRBV3-1 (or the pseudogene TRBV3-2) with TRBJ1-2; D is possibly TRBD1 (5 bases). The CDR3 sequence is 13 residues long. Germline CDR1 is LGHDT and CDR2 is YNNKEL (reference sequence). V was cut by 2 bases and J by 10 bases, with 14 bases left in between. CDR3 bases: TGTGCCAGCAGCCAACCGGGGGGTTGGGCCTACACCTTC. Protein product: CASSQPGGWAYTF.

The V gene is TRBV29-1, the J gene TRBJ2-3; D is possibly TRBD1 (6 bases). The germline V and J ends were trimmed by 7 bases and 4 bases, with 18 bases remaining between them. The germline V gene encodes CDR1 SQVTM and CDR2 ANQGSEA. There are 14 residues in the CDR3. In nucleotides, the CDR3 is TGCAGCGCCTTTACCGGGACAAGCTCAGATACGCAGTATTTT. This codes for CSAFTGTSSDTQYF.

In DNA form, the CDR3 reads TGTGCCAGCAGCCCCTTTAGCGGGACGTCCTACAATGAGCAGTTCTTC. This gives the protein CASSPFSGTSYNEQFF. The V gene is TRBV7-2, the J gene TRBJ2-1; 8 nucleotides align to TRBD2. V lost 5 bases, J lost 1 base, and 7 bases stayed unmatched. The CDR3 is 16 amino acids. CDR1 is SGHTA, CDR2 FQGNSA, per germline.

This rearrangement joins TRBV3-1 (or the pseudogene TRBV3-2) to TRBJ1-6; D ambiguous. This CDR3 has 14 residues. Trimming removed 2 bases from V and 2 bases from J, with 4 bases in between. Germline CDR1 and CDR2: LGHDT and YNNKEL (reference sequence). CDR3 in DNA: TGTGCCAGCAGCCAACTTACCTATAATTCACCCCTCCACTTT. Translating gives CASSQLTYNSPLHF.

The rearrangement uses TRBV28 and TRBJ2-7; tentatively, D is TRBD1 (7 bases). With 3 bases removed from V and 4 bases from J, the gap between germline ends came to 16 bases. Germline V lookup: CDR1 MDHEN, CDR2 SYDVKM. This CDR3 contains 15 residues. The CDR3 spells CASSFSAGQPYEQYF. Written as DNA, the CDR3 is TGTGCCAGCAGTTTCTCTGCGGGACAGCCTTACGAGCAGTACTTC.

The V gene is TRBV28, the J gene TRBJ2-7, with 14 positions matching TRBD2. Germline lookup yields CDR1 MDHEN and CDR2 SYDVKM. V was clipped by 6 bases and J by 7 bases; unmatched bases: 5. The CDR3 totals 14 residues. CDR3: CASSRLAGGREQYF. The DNA for the CDR3 is TGTGCCAGCAGCCGACTAGCGGGAGGGCGAGAGCAGTACTTC.

By proportion, this clone is medium-sized (0.01 to 0.1%). The V gene is TRBV25-1, the J gene TRBJ1-1; 7 bases line up with TRBD1. The CDR3 extends over 12 amino acids. The germline CDR1 and CDR2 sequences are MGHDK and SYGVNS. V lost 4 bases, J lost 7 bases, and 3 bases stayed unmatched. CDR3 DNA sequence: TGTGCCAGCAGTGGTGGGACAGATGAAGCTTTCTTT. It encodes CASSGGTDEAFF.